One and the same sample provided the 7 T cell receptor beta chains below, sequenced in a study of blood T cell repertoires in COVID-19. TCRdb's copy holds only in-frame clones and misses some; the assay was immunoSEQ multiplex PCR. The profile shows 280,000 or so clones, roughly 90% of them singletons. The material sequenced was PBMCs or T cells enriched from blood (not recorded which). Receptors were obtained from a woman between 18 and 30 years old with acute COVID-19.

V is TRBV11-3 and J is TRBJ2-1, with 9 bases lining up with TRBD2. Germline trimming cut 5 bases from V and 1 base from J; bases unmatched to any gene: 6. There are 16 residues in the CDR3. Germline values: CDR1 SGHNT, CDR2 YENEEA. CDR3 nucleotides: TGTGCCAGCAGCCCCTTAGCGGGAGATTCCTACAATGAGCAGTTCTTC. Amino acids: CASSPLAGDSYNEQFF.

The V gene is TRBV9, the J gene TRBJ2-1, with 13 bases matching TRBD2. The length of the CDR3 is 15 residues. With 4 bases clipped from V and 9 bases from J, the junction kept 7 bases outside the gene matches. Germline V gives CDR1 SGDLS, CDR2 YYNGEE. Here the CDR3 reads CASSPRLAGGGEQFF. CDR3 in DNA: TGTGCCAGCAGCCCTCGACTAGCGGGAGGAGGTGAGCAGTTCTTC.

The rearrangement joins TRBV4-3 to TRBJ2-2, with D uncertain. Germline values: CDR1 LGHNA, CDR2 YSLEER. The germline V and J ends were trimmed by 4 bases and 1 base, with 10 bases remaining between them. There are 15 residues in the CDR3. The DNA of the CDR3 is TGCGCCAGCAGCCTCGAAACAGTGAACACCGGGGAGCTGTTTTTT. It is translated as CASSLETVNTGELFF.

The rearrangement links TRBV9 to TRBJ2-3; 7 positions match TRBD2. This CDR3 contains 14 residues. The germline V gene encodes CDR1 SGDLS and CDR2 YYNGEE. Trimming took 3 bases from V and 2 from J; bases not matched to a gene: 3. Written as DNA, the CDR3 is TGTGCCAGCAGCGCGAGCGGGGCCACAGATACGCAGTATTTT. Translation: CASSASGATDTQYF.

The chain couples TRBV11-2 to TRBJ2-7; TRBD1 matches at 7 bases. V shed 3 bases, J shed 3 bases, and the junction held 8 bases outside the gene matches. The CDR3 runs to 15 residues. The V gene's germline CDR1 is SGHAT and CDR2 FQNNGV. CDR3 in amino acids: CASSLTGQRVYEQYF. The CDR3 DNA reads TGTGCCAGCAGCTTGACGGGACAGCGAGTCTACGAGCAGTACTTC.

CDR3 in DNA: TGCGCCAGCAGCGGAGGGTCCCTGGGTGAGGGCTACACCTTC. It encodes CASSGGSLGEGYTF. The chain joins TRBV5-1 to TRBJ1-2; D gene uncertain. The CDR3 loop spans 14 amino acids. Germline CDR1 and CDR2: SGHRS and YFSETQ. The V gene lost 4 bases and the J gene lost 8 bases, with 18 bases spanning the gap.

CDR3 residues: CASSDGQMNTEAFF. CDR3 coding DNA: TGTGCCAGCAGTGACGGACAGATGAACACTGAAGCTTTCTTT. The chain couples TRBV2 to TRBJ1-1; a weak D match, TRBD1 (6 bases). The CDR3 consists of 14 residues. Germline V CDR1 and CDR2: SNHLY, FYNNEI. Trimming stripped 3 bases from V and 0 bases from J, with 8 bases between. Full variable domain (outside the CDR3, taken from reference TRBV2 and TRBJ1-1): EPEVTQTPSHQVTQMGQEVILRCVPISNHLYFYWYRQILGQKVEFLVSFYNNEISEKSEIFDDQFSVERPDGSNFTLKIRSTKLEDSAMYFCASSDGQMNTEAFFGQGTRLTVV.